This entry concerns a single TCR beta chain. The sample comes from a study of blood T cell repertoires in COVID-19. Background on the study: In each case, the material was cDNA or gDNA derived from T cells, B-cell-depleted T cells, or PBMCs.

Within 2 weeks of study entry, exposed participants had contacted a PCR-confirmed or clinician-diagnosed COVID-19 case. In the original workflow: Using reference gene primer amplification, nucleated cell counts were estimated. TCRdb's copy holds only in-frame clones and misses some; the assay was immunoSEQ multiplex PCR. The DNA gave D and trimming, while V, J and clone size come from that table. The sample lists around 190,000 clones; about four fifths were seen once. Germline V gene sequence: CDR1 SEHNR, CDR2 FQNEAQ (reference sequence). The CDR3 is 17 residues long. V shed 3 bases and J shed 2 bases, with 17 bases lying between them.

J is TRBJ1-5 and V is TRBV7-9; a weak D match, TRBD1 (6 bases). Source material: PBMCs or T cells enriched from blood (not recorded which). This sequence was found in a woman aged 30 to 39 who had been exposed to COVID-19. CDR3: CASSFSFGRGGNQPQHF. CDR3 coding DNA: TGTGCCAGCAGCTTCTCGTTTGGCAGGGGCGGCAATCAGCCCCAGCATTTT.